A single sample gave rise to the 20 T cell receptor beta chains below, sequenced in a study of human T cells and chemical hapten exposure. Each CDR3 protein is one row after TCRdb ran MiXCR on the RACE reads. The table has 350,000 to 400,000 distinct CDR3 sequences, roughly 6.3% seen once. The time point: patch test 2, 6 weeks after DPC sensitization. Treatment defined: therapeutic diphenylcyclopropenone sensitization with weekly scalp DPC. Sample: whole blood, taken in connection with sensitization to the hapten diphenylcyclopropenone (DPC). These receptors were obtained from a woman aged 18-30 years with alopecia areata. Some clones in this sample may be carry-over from other donors' samples.

This clonotype was found a few times. CDR3 protein: CASSLDPANVLTF. CDR3 nucleotide sequence: TGTGCCAGCAGCTTAGACCCTGCTAACGTCCTGACTTTC. The chain employs TRBV7-6 and TRBJ2-6; D remains ambiguous. Germline loops: CDR1 SGHVS, CDR2 FNYEAQ. The CDR3 covers 13 residues. V was cut by 1 base and J by 10 bases, with 8 bases left in between.

The chain uses TRBV6-5 and TRBJ2-5; 8 positions match TRBD1. CDR3 size: 14 residues. With 6 bases clipped from V and 4 bases from J, the junction kept 7 bases outside the gene matches. Germline V CDR1 and CDR2: MNHEY, SVGAGI. CDR3 protein: CASSTTRGPETQYF. As DNA, the CDR3 is TGTGCCAGCAGCACGACCAGGGGGCCAGAGACCCAGTACTTC.

This clonotype has ten or more counts. J is TRBJ1-1 and V is TRBV7-2; 7 bases line up with TRBD1. The CDR3 loop spans 16 amino acids. The germline CDR1 and CDR2 sequences are SGHTA and FQGNSA. J lost 2 bases, V lost 5 bases, and 11 bases had no gene match. The CDR3 DNA follows: TGTGCCAGCAGCCCAATTAAAGGGACAGTAAACACTGAAGCTTTCTTT. Protein: CASSPIKGTVNTEAFF.

This clonotype was observed at least ten times. The chain links TRBV4-3 to TRBJ1-5; D not certain. There are 19 residues in the CDR3. CDR1 and CDR2 from the germline V gene are LGHNA and YSLEER. V lost 4 bases and J lost 0, with 22 bases in between. CDR3 nucleotide sequence: TGCGCCAGCAGCCTCAATAATACTCGGTTGAGGATTAGCAATCAGCCCCAGCATTTT. Translated, it gives CASSLNNTRLRISNQPQHF.

This clonotype was counted only a few times. The chain employs TRBV7-2 and TRBJ1-6; 8 bases match TRBD1. Germline values: CDR1 SGHTA, CDR2 FQGNSA. V shed 4 bases and J 4 bases; nucleotides not matched to a gene: 15. The CDR3 extends over 19 amino acids. CDR3 protein: CASSSTGGGIFGYNSPLHF. For the CDR3, the DNA is TGTGCCAGCAGCTCTACAGGGGGGGGTATTTTCGGGTATAATTCACCCCTCCACTTT.

This chain joins TRBV9 and TRBJ1-4, with TRBD1 identical over 10 bases. Germline-derived CDR1 and CDR2 are SGDLS and YYNGEE. The CDR3 is 15 amino acids. V dropped 4 bases and J dropped 8; count of bases not matched to a gene: 8. The CDR3, as DNA: TGTGCCAGCAGCATCGGGACAGGGGATCGAGAAAAACTGTTTTTT. Its translation is CASSIGTGDREKLFF.

V is TRBV10-3 and J is TRBJ1-2; D perhaps matches TRBD1 (5 bases). Germline CDR1 is ENHRY and CDR2 is SYGVKD. This CDR3 has 15 amino acids. The germline V and J ends were trimmed by 2 bases and 0 bases, with 10 bases remaining between them. The CDR3 loop reads CAISEPTDTNYGYTF. The CDR3 nucleotides are TGTGCCATCAGTGAGCCGACAGATACTAACTATGGCTACACCTTC.

This clonotype was recorded at least ten times. This chain joins TRBV6-4 and TRBJ2-3; 7 bases are a match to TRBD1. Germline V CDR1 and CDR2: MRHNA, SNTAGT. CDR3 length: 15 amino acids. After removal of 5 bases from V and 2 bases from J, the junction contained 7 bases not matched to a gene. The DNA of the CDR3 is TGTGCCAGCAGTTCCTCTCAGGGGGACACAGATACGCAGTATTTT. Translating it yields CASSSSQGDTDTQYF.

At least ten counts were recorded for this clonotype. The chain recombines TRBV10-3 with TRBJ1-5; D ambiguous. The V end lost 0 bases, the J end lost 5 bases, and 14 bases lay between the germline ends. This CDR3 has 16 residues. Germline V gene data show CDR1 as ENHRY and CDR2 as SYGVKD. The CDR3 reads CAISESPRTAYQPQHF. DNA for the CDR3: TGTGCCATCAGTGAGTCGCCTCGTACCGCGTATCAGCCCCAGCATTTT.

This chain joins TRBV7-9 and TRBJ1-2; 11 nucleotides line up with TRBD1. The CDR3 totals 16 residues. With 3 bases clipped from V and 4 bases from J, the junction kept 7 bases outside the gene matches. Germline V gene lookup returns CDR1 SEHNR and CDR2 FQNEAQ (reference sequence). In DNA form, the CDR3 reads TGTGCCAGCAGCTTCGCCGGGACAGGGGGTCCCTATGGCTACACCTTC. As protein: CASSFAGTGGPYGYTF.

This clonotype has more than one count but fewer than ten. The rearrangement joins TRBV6-2 or TRBV6-3 to TRBJ2-2, with D tentatively TRBD1 (6 bases). The V end was cut by 5 bases, the J end by 6 bases, with 10 bases between. The CDR3 is made up of 13 amino acids. Germline assignment: CDR1 MNHEY and CDR2 SVGEGT. The DNA of the CDR3 is TGTGCCAGCAGTCCCAGGGGATCCGGGGAGCTGTTTTTT. This sequence encodes CASSPRGSGELFF.

The chain carries TRBV5-1 and TRBJ2-3; D gene uncertain. CDR1 SGHRS and CDR2 YFSETQ come from the germline V gene. Trimming cost V 4 bases and J 0 bases, with 9 bases left between them. The CDR3 is made up of 14 amino acids. CDR3 residues: CASSPQTSTDTQYF. The CDR3 DNA reads as TGCGCCAGCAGCCCTCAGACTAGCACAGATACGCAGTATTTT.

Only a few counts were recorded for this clonotype. The rearrangement uses TRBV15 and TRBJ1-5; D is unresolved. The CDR3 loop spans 12 amino acids. Germline V gene data show CDR1 as LNHNV and CDR2 as YYDKDF (reference sequence). V lost 5 bases and J 0 bases, leaving 2 bases between the germline ends. The CDR3 sequence: CATSPSNQPQHF. CDR3 DNA: TGTGCCACCAGCCCTAGCAATCAGCCCCAGCATTTT.

This clonotype has only a few counts. V gene TRBV9 combines with J gene TRBJ2-3; D is uncertain. There are 12 residues in the CDR3. The ends were cut back, 0 bases at V and 7 bases at J, with 6 bases in the middle. The V gene's germline CDR1 is SGDLS and CDR2 YYNGEE. The CDR3 sequence is CASSVEAHTQYF. The DNA of the CDR3 is TGTGCCAGCAGCGTAGAGGCTCATACGCAGTATTTT.

The CDR3 spells CASSQDLGYEQYF. In DNA, the CDR3 is TGTGCCAGCAGCCAAGACCTGGGTTACGAGCAGTACTTC. This chain links TRBV3-1 with TRBJ2-7; no clear D. The germline CDR1 and CDR2 sequences are LGHDT and YNNKEL (reference sequence). With 0 bases removed from V and 4 bases from J, the gap between germline ends came to 7 bases. The CDR3 has 13 residues.

The V gene is TRBV7-2, the J gene TRBJ2-3; a weak D match, TRBD1 (7 bases). V was cut by 5 bases and J by 1 base, with 16 bases left in between. The CDR3 runs to 16 residues. Germline CDR1 SGHTA, CDR2 FQGNSA. The CDR3 region is CASSVTGTRGTDTQYF. The CDR3 DNA reads TGTGCCAGCAGCGTGACAGGGACTCGGGGCACAGATACGCAGTATTTT.

In the case of this clonotype: This sequence may be a read error, since a much larger clone differs from it by one base. The V call is TRBV27, the J call TRBJ1-3; D is unclear. This CDR3 has 14 residues. Trimming removed 4 bases at V and 3 bases at J, with 10 bases between. In germline, CDR1 is MNHEY, CDR2 SMNVEV (reference sequence). CDR3 region: CASSSRLYGNTIYF. As DNA, the CDR3 is TGTGCCAGCAGTTCGCGACTGTATGGAAACACCATATATTTT.

This clonotype was counted a few times. The rearrangement joins TRBV6-2 or TRBV6-3 to TRBJ1-5, with 8 positions matching TRBD1. V gave up 2 bases and J gave up 6 bases; unmatched junction bases: 9. This CDR3 contains 16 residues. In germline, CDR1 is MNHEY, CDR2 SVGEGT. This CDR3 is CASSYLGQGITQPQHF. The CDR3, as DNA: TGTGCCAGCAGTTACCTTGGACAGGGCATTACTCAGCCCCAGCATTTT.

V usage is TRBV6-2 or TRBV6-3 and J usage is TRBJ1-5; D gene uncertain. Trimming shortened V by 7 bases and J by 5 bases, and 18 bases separated the two germline ends. This CDR3 comprises 15 residues. The germline CDR1 and CDR2 sequences are MNHEY and SVGEGT. In nucleotides, the CDR3 is TGTGCCAGCAACGACTTGGACGGGGAGGATCAGCCCCAGCATTTT. Protein product: CASNDLDGEDQPQHF.

This clonotype occurred a few times. The chain links TRBV4-1 to TRBJ1-2; D uncertain. There are 15 residues in the CDR3. CDR1 and CDR2 (germline): MGHRA, YSYEKL. V was trimmed by 1 base and J by 4 bases, leaving 13 bases between them. The chain's CDR3 is CASSQVMEVRYGYTF. The CDR3 DNA sequence: TGCGCCAGCAGCCAAGTTATGGAGGTCCGCTATGGCTACACCTTC.